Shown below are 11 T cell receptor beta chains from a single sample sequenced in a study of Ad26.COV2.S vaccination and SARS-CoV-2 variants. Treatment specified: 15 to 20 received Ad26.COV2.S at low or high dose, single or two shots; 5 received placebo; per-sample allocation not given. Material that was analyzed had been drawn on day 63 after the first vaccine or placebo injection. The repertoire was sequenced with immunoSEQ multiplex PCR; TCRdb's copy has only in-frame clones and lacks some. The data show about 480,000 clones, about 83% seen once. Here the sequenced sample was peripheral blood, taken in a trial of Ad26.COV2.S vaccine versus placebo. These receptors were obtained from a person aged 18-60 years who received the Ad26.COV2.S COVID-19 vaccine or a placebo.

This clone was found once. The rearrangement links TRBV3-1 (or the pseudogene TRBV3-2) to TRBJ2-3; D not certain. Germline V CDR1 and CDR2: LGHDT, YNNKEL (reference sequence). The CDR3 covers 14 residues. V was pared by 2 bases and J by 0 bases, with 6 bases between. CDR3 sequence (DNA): TGTGCCAGCAGCCAACCCGGGAGCACAGATACGCAGTATTTT. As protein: CASSQPGSTDTQYF.

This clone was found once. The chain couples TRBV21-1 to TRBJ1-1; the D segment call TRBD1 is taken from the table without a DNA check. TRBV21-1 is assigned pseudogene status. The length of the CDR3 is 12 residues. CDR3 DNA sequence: TGTGCCAAAAGGACAACGAACACTGAAGCTTTCTTT. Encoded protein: CAKRTTNTEAFF.

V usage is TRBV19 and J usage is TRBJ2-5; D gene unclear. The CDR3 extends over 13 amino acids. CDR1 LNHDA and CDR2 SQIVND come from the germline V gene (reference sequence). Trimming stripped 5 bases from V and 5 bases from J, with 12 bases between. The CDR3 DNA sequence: TGTGCCAGTAGTCGGAATAACCGGGAGACCCAGTACTTC. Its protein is CASSRNNRETQYF.

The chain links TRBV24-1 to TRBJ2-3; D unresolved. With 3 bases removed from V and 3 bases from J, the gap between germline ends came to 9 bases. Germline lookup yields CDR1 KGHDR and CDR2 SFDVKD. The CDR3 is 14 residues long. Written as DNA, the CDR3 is TGTGCCACCAGTGATACTCAAAGTACAGATACGCAGTATTTT. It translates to CATSDTQSTDTQYF.

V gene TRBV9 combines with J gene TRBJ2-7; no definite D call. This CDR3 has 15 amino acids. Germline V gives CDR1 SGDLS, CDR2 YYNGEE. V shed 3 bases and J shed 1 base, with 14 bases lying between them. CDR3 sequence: CASSAPPRVSYEQYF. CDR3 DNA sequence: TGTGCCAGCAGCGCCCCCCCTAGGGTATCCTACGAGCAGTACTTC.

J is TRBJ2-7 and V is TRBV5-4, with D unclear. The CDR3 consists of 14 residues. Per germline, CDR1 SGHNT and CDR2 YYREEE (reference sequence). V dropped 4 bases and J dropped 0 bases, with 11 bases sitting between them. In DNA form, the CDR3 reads TGTGCCAGCAGCCTAGAGTTGAGCTCCTACGAGCAGTACTTC. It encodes CASSLELSSYEQYF.

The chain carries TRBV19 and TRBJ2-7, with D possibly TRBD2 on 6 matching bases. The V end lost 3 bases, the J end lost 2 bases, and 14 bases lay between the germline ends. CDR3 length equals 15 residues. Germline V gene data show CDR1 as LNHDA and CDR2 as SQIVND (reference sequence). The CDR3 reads CASSIRGNAPYEQYF. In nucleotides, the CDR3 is TGTGCCAGTAGTATCCGCGGGAATGCCCCCTACGAGCAGTACTTC.

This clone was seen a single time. The CDR3, as DNA: TGTGCCAGCAGCTTAGGGGGGGATTCACCCCTCCACTTT. Its protein product is CASSLGGDSPLHF. This chain uses TRBV7-9 with TRBJ1-6; a possible D gene is TRBD1 (5 bases). This CDR3 has 13 residues. Germline values: CDR1 SEHNR, CDR2 FQNEAQ (reference sequence). V lost 1 base, J lost 8 bases, and 6 bases lay in between.

The CDR3 spells CASSLDWGLGGVYGYTF. The CDR3 nucleotides are TGTGCCAGCAGCTTAGATTGGGGCCTGGGGGGCGTCTATGGCTACACCTTC. The V gene is TRBV11-2, the J gene TRBJ1-2, with D perhaps TRBD1 (6 bases). The CDR3 runs 17 residues. Trimming left V 0 bases short and J 4 bases short, with 18 bases between. The germline CDR1 and CDR2 sequences are SGHAT and FQNNGV.

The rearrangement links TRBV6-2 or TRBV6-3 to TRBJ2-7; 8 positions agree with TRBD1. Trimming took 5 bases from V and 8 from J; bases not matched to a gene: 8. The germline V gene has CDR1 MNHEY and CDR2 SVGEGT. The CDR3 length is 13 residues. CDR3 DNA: TGTGCCAGCAGTACCCTGGGGACAGGACAGCAGTACTTC. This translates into CASSTLGTGQQYF.

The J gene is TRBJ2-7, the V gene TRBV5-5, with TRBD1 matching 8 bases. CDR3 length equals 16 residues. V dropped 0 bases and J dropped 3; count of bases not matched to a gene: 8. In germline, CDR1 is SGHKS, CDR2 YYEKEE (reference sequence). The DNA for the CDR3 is TGTGCCAGCAGCTTGGCTCCAGGGGGCGGTGTCTACGAGCAGTACTTC. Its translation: CASSLAPGGGVYEQYF.